The 6 T cell receptor beta chains below come from one sample, sequenced in a study of tumor-infiltrating lymphocytes in primary liver carcinoma. Co-extracted RNA and DNA came from roughly 20-30 mg of unsorted bulk tissue. A constant-region primer primed TCR beta cDNA synthesis from 500 to 550 ng of total RNA. What produced the TCR beta libraries was three nested multiplex PCR rounds using slightly modified ARM-PCR. TRBV1-TRBV30 forward primers and a C-beta reverse primer were used in the first two PCR rounds, which each ran for approximately 10 cycles. One entry per CDR3 protein, called by TCRdb with MiXCR from the multiplex PCR reads. The sample has about 84,000 distinct CDR3 sequences, around 70% seen once. Sequencing was done on a sample of liver tumor tissue from sampling region 1. As to subset: tumor region T1, superior pole. The source of these receptors is a man aged 35-49 years with primary liver carcinoma and hepatitis B virus infection.

The count of this clonotype is one. One end of the junction fails to match germline, which may point to a read error. V usage is TRBV11-2 and J usage is TRBJ1-1; tentative D call: TRBD1 (5 bases). This CDR3 has 16 residues. Per the germline V gene, CDR1 is SGHAT and CDR2 is FQNNGV. In DNA form, the CDR3 reads TGTGCCAGCAGCCCTATATCGGACACCATGAACACTGAAGTTTTCTTT. It encodes CASSPISDTMNTEVFF.

The chain couples TRBV11-2 to TRBJ2-2; D may be TRBD1 or TRBD2 (5 bases each). Germline V lookup: CDR1 SGHAT, CDR2 FQNNGV. V lost 4 bases and J lost 4, with 19 bases in between. The CDR3 loop spans 17 amino acids. Here the CDR3 reads CASSCGRGRVGTGELFF. CDR3 coding DNA: TGTGCCAGCAGCTGTGGTCGGGGCAGGGTCGGCACCGGGGAGCTGTTTTTT.

This clonotype was picked up many times. This sequence joins TRBV5-4 and TRBJ1-1, with D tentatively TRBD1 (6 bases). The ends were cut back, 4 bases at V and 0 bases at J, with 13 bases in the middle. The CDR3 has 15 amino acids. The germline CDR1 and CDR2 sequences are SGHNT and YYREEE (reference sequence). The DNA of the CDR3 is TGTGCCAGCAGCCTTCCGGGGGCTCTGAACACTGAAGCTTTCTTT. Translated, it gives CASSLPGALNTEAFF.

The sample holds a few counts of this clonotype. The chain couples TRBV2 to TRBJ2-6; D gene unclear. V was trimmed by 3 bases and J by 4 bases, leaving 10 bases between them. CDR1 is SNHLY and CDR2 is FYNNEI in the germline V gene. The length of the CDR3 is 15 residues. CDR3 residues: CASSEGGAGANVLTF. In DNA form, the CDR3 reads TGTGCCAGCAGTGAGGGTGGTGCCGGGGCCAACGTCCTGACTTTC.

Details on this clonotype: The junction does not match germline at one end; this may be a read error. V and J are TRBV4-1 and TRBJ2-7, with no clear D. Germline lookup yields CDR1 MGHRA and CDR2 YSYEKL. This CDR3 comprises 16 residues. The CDR3 here is CASSPESSRSSYEQHF. The CDR3 nucleotides are TGCGCCAGCAGTCCCGAGAGTAGCAGGAGCTCCTACGAGCAGCACTTC.

As concerns this clonotype: The CDR3 ends on some other residue instead of the conserved phenylalanine or tryptophan, so this is likely a read error. The limits of the CDR3 on the DNA are not certain, so only TCRdb's listed CDR3 is given. The genes are TRBV28 and TRBJ2-7. Germline V lookup: CDR1 MDHEN, CDR2 SYDVKM. From its first to its last residue, the CDR3 has 15 amino acids. The CDR3 spells CASSLFMGRSYEHYL.